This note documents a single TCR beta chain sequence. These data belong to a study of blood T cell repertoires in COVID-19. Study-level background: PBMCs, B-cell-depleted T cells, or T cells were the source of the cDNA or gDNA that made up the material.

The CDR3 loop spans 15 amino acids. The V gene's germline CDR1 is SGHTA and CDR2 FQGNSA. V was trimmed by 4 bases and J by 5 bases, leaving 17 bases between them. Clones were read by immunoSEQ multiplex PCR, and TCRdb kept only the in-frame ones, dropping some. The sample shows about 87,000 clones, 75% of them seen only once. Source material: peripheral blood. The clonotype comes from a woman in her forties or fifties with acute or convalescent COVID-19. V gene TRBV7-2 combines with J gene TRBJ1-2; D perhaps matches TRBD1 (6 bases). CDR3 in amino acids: CASSSAVGGGYGYTF. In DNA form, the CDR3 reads TGTGCCAGCAGCTCGGCAGTAGGGGGTGGGTATGGCTACACCTTC.